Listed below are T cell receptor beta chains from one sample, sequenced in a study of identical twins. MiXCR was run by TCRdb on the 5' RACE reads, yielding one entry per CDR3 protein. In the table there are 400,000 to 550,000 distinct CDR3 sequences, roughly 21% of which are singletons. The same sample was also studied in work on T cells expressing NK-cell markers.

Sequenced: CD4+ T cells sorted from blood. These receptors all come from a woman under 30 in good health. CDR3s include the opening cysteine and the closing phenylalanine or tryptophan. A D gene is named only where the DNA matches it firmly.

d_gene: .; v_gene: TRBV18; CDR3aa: CASSPVQLQETQYF
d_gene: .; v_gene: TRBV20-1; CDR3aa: CSAISEYTDTQYF
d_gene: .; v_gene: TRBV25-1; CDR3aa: CASSESAGTLNTEAFF
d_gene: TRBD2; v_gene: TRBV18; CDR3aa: CASSGTSGKFEQFF
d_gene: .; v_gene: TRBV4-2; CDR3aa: CASSQGGGTDTQYF
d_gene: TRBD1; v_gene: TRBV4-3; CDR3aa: CASSQIRTGGSPLHF
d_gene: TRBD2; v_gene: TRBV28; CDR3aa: CASSWFGRTYNEQFF
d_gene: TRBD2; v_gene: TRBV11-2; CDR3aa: CASSRNDGLAGPRSSYNEQFF
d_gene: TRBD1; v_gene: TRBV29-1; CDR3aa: CSVERQGLGTQYF
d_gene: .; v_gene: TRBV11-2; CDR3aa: CASSLGSLRSEQFF
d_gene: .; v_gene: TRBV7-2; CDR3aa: CASSLVRGLNEQFF
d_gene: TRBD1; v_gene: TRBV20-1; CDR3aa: CSAPRTGFGDGYTF
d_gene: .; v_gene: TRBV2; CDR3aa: CTISFRNRGILRTGELFF
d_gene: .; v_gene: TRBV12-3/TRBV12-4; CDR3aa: CASSFWVSGNTIYF